This is a list of T cell receptor beta chains from one sample in a study of cytomegalovirus exposure and HLA in healthy donors. Measured with immunoSEQ multiplex PCR; TCRdb has only the in-frame clones, and not every one. The repertoire holds roughly 190,000 clones, with roughly an eighth as singletons. The sequenced material came from PBMCs. Every receptor here comes from a man aged 50 or older in good health and CMV-seropositive. Both conserved end residues are part of each CDR3. A D gene is named only where the DNA matches it firmly. The size of a clone is reported for some rows only, either as once, few or many, or as a class for expanded clones.

size	D	V	J	CDR3	DNA
-	TRBD2	TRBV5-4	TRBJ2-5	CASSLGQRGRETQYF	TGTGCCAGCAGCTTGGGGCAGCGGGGAAGGGAGACCCAGTACTTC
-	-	TRBV6-6	TRBJ1-2	CASSGDSYGYTF	TGTGCCAGCAGTGGAGACAGCTATGGCTACACCTTC
-	-	TRBV9	TRBJ1-2	CASSVGQLGGYTF	TGTGCCAGCAGCGTAGGACAGTTAGGTGGCTACACCTTC
-	TRBD1	TRBV6-5	TRBJ2-1	CASSLQGGTYNEQFF	TGTGCCAGCAGTCTACAGGGGGGTACCTACAATGAGCAGTTCTTC
few	TRBD2	TRBV5-1	TRBJ2-7	CASSLGLAGGLIYEQYF	TGCGCCAGCAGCTTGGGACTAGCGGGGGGGCTAATCTACGAGCAGTACTTC
-	TRBD2	TRBV4-3	TRBJ2-7	CASSPGTSGVGQYF	TGCGCCAGCAGCCCCGGGACTAGCGGGGTGGGGCAGTACTTC
-	TRBD1	TRBV7-2	TRBJ2-4	CASSLGGTGNIQYF	TGTGCCAGCAGCTTAGGGGGGACAGGGAACATTCAGTACTTC
few	TRBD1	TRBV7-7	TRBJ2-2	CASSSTGAQKNTGELFF	TGTGCCAGCAGCTCCACAGGGGCCCAGAAGAACACCGGGGAGCTGTTTTTT
few	-	TRBV30	TRBJ1-4	CAPARGPTGDNEKLFF	TGTGCCCCGGCTAGGGGCCCTACGGGGGATAATGAAAAACTGTTTTTT
-	TRBD1	TRBV9	TRBJ1-2	CASSGTDRGEGYGYTF	TGTGCCAGCAGCGGGACTGACAGGGGGGAAGGCTATGGCTACACCTTC
few	TRBD1	TRBV28	TRBJ2-5	CASSLLTGGPRETQYF	TGTGCCAGCAGTTTATTGACAGGGGGTCCACGGGAGACCCAGTACTTC
-	-	TRBV4-1	TRBJ2-5	CASSQDEGRGETQYF	TGCGCCAGCAGCCAAGATGAGGGTCGGGGGGAGACCCAGTACTTC
-	TRBD1	TRBV25-1	TRBJ2-2	CASSDLTGANTGELFF	TGTGCCAGCAGTGATCTCACAGGGGCGAACACCGGGGAGCTGTTTTTT
few	-	TRBV29-1	TRBJ1-5	CSTLGDSNQPQHF	TGCAGCACGCTTGGAGATAGCAATCAGCCCCAGCATTTT
-	TRBD2	TRBV5-4	TRBJ2-5	CASSFEAGGPRETQYF	TGTGCCAGCAGCTTCGAAGCGGGGGGACCTAGGGAGACCCAGTACTTC
few	-	TRBV5-1	TRBJ2-1	CASSLAAGNEQFF	TGCGCCAGCAGCTTGGCCGCCGGCAATGAGCAGTTCTTC
-	-	TRBV19	TRBJ2-7	CASSIRTAYEQYF	TGTGCCAGTAGTATTAGGACAGCCTACGAGCAGTACTTC
-	-	TRBV2	TRBJ1-1	CASSGWEMNTEAFF	TGTGCCAGCAGTGGGTGGGAGATGAACACTGAAGCTTTCTTT
-	-	TRBV10-3	TRBJ1-1	CAISESDGAEAFF	TGTGCCATCAGTGAGTCGGACGGGGCTGAAGCTTTCTTT
few	TRBD1	TRBV7-6	TRBJ2-7	CASSIPGQGPHEQYF	TGTGCCAGCAGCATCCCGGGACAGGGTCCCCACGAGCAGTACTTC
few	-	TRBV9	TRBJ2-3	CASTSPGDTQYF	TGTGCCAGCACCTCGCCAGGAGATACGCAGTATTTT
many	-	TRBV6-5	TRBJ1-2	CASSYSGGPYGYTF	TGTGCCAGCAGTTACTCCGGGGGACCTTATGGCTACACCTTC
-	TRBD1	TRBV29-1	TRBJ1-2	CSVGDSLEGYTF	TGCAGCGTCGGGGACAGTTTGGAGGGCTACACCTTC
once	TRBD2	TRBV6-1	TRBJ2-1	CASATGLAGHNEQFF	TGTGCCAGCGCTACCGGACTAGCGGGCCACAATGAGCAGTTCTTC
-	-	TRBV19	TRBJ2-3	CASSLARGAGRDTQYF	TGTGCCAGTAGCCTCGCACGGGGGGCCGGGAGGGATACGCAGTATTTT
-	-	TRBV15	TRBJ1-2	CATSLGLSYGYTF	TGTGCCACCAGCCTCGGACTGTCCTATGGCTACACCTTC
-	-	TRBV9	TRBJ1-2	CASSVEGGTGYTF	TGTGCCAGCAGCGTAGAGGGGGGGACTGGCTACACCTTC
-	-	TRBV7-2	TRBJ2-7	CASSSQGGGSDEQYF	TGTGCCAGCAGCTCCCAGGGCGGGGGCTCCGACGAGCAGTACTTC
-	TRBD1	TRBV11-1	TRBJ1-1	CASSYHRGPEAFF	TGTGCCAGCAGCTACCACAGGGGGCCTGAAGCTTTCTTT
-	-	TRBV21-1	TRBJ2-7	CASTGTGGRHESYEQYF	TGTGCCAGCACCGGGACAGGGGGCCGTCACGAGAGCTACGAGCAGTACTTC
-	TRBD1	TRBV19	TRBJ2-6	CASSRDRLMGSGANVLTF	TGTGCCAGTAGTAGGGACAGGCTTATGGGCTCTGGGGCCAACGTCCTGACTTTC
-	-	TRBV10-3	TRBJ1-6	CAISERSGVNSPLHF	TGTGCCATCAGTGAAAGGTCGGGTGTAAATTCACCCCTCCACTTT
-	TRBD1	TRBV15	TRBJ1-6	CATSFRTGYNSPLHF	TGTGCCACCAGCTTTCGGACAGGGTATAATTCACCCCTCCACTTT
few	-	TRBV7-2	TRBJ1-1	CASSFPPGQNTEAFF	TGTGCCAGCAGCTTCCCCCCGGGACAGAACACTGAAGCTTTCTTT
-	TRBD1	TRBV4-3	TRBJ2-1	CASSLRQGGNEQFF	TGCGCCAGCAGCCTAAGACAGGGCGGCAATGAGCAGTTCTTC
-	-	TRBV19	TRBJ2-3	CASRTQGLRTDTQYF	TGTGCCAGTAGAACCCAGGGGTTGAGGACAGATACGCAGTATTTT
-	TRBD2	TRBV5-4	TRBJ2-5	CASSLDSGGKTQYF	TGTGCCAGCAGCTTGGATAGCGGGGGAAAGACCCAGTACTTC
few	-	TRBV19	TRBJ2-7	CASSRQGQTYEQYF	TGTGCCAGTAGTCGGCAGGGGCAAACCTACGAGCAGTACTTC
-	-	TRBV7-2	TRBJ1-2	CASSPSSTDFYGYTF	TGTGCCAGCAGCCCCTCCTCGACAGACTTCTATGGCTACACCTTC